This T cell receptor beta chain is drawn from a study of blood T cell repertoires in COVID-19. Across the whole study: Sources were T cells, B-cell-depleted T cells, or PBMCs; the material itself was cDNA or gDNA.

This CDR3 comprises 15 residues. The J segment lost 5 bases and the V segment lost 1 base, leaving 7 bases of the junction unmatched. CDR1 is MDHEN and CDR2 is SYDVKM in the germline V gene. Profiled with immunoSEQ multiplex PCR; TCRdb holds only in-frame clones, not every one. The data hold fewer than 600,000 clones, with roughly 90% observed a single time. This receptor was identified in a woman aged 40 to 50 who had recovered from COVID-19. The sample comprised PBMCs or T cells enriched from blood (not recorded which). V usage is TRBV28 and J usage is TRBJ1-1; 7 bases align to TRBD1. The CDR3 here is CASSLSTGWETEAFF. Here the CDR3 DNA reads TGTGCCAGCAGTTTATCGACAGGGTGGGAGACTGAAGCTTTCTTT. Drawing the rest from reference TRBV28 and TRBJ1-1, the complete variable domain is DVKVTQSSRYLVKRTGEKVFLECVQDMDHENMFWYRQDPGLGLRLIYFSYDVKMKEKGDIPEGYSVSREKKERFSLILESASTNQTSMYLCASSLSTGWETEAFFGQGTRLTVV.